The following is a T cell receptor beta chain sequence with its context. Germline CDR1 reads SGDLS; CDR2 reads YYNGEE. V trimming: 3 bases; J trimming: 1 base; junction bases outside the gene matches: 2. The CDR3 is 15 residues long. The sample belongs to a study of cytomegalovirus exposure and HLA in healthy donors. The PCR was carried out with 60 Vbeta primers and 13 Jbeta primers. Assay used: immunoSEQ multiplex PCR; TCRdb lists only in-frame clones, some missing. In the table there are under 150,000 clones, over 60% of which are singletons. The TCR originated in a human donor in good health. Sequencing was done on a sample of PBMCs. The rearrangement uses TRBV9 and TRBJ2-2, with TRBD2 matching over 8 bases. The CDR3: CASSGGLGNTGELFF. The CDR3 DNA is TGTGCCAGCAGCGGGGGACTAGGGAACACCGGGGAGCTGTTTTTT.